This T cell receptor beta chain is drawn from a study of OX40 agonist ivuxolimab in advanced cancers. Overall study context: Dose-escalation subjects each had hepatocellular carcinoma, melanoma, renal cell or head and neck cancer. Those enrolled were about 80% male, with a mean age of around 58 years and ages from about 20 to 90. Overall study results and limits: The antigen specificity of the peripheral T cells (those that were expanded) was not determined. At 0.1 to 3.0 mg/kg and by week 6, clonal expansion occurred in CD4+ and CD8+ blood T cells.

Sequencing was performed with immunoSEQ multiplex PCR; in TCRdb, only in-frame clones are kept and a portion is missing. The sample has tens of thousands of clones, around 87% seen once. Remarks on this clone: Its antigen is undetermined.

The germline V gene has CDR1 MDHEN and CDR2 SYDVKM. V gave up 6 bases and J gave up 1 base; unmatched junction bases: 15. The CDR3 has 17 amino acids. The chain uses TRBV28 and TRBJ2-7, with 7 bases that match TRBD1. Here the sequenced sample was CD4+ or CD8+ T cells sorted from blood, taken in a trial of the OX40 agonist ivuxolimab. The receptor's source is an adult with an advanced solid tumor such as melanoma, head and neck, liver or kidney cancer. The DNA of the CDR3 is TGTGCCAGCAGCCCGGACACAAGAAGGGGGCTTTCCTACGAGCAGTACTTC. This codes for CASSPDTRRGLSYEQYF.